The clone carrying this T cell receptor beta chain was observed a handful of times. Its antigen is unidentified. Germline V gene data show CDR1 as MNHEY and CDR2 as SVGEGT. The CDR3 totals 17 residues. The V segment lost 6 bases and the J segment 7 bases; nucleotides outside the gene matches: 13. The sample belongs to a study of blood T cells in healthy people across ages. General observations from the study: Donor CMV infection status was unknown, possibly confounding age-related changes in expanded clonotypes.

Primers used in a second PCR of roughly 6 to 11 cycles were a sample-barcoded 5' primer and a J-beta primer mix. TCRdb analysed the 5' RACE reads with MiXCR anew, one entry per CDR3 protein. The sample lists 730,000 or so distinct CDR3 sequences, approximately 40% occurring once. The sample was blood. The rearrangement links TRBV6-2 or TRBV6-3 to TRBJ2-1; 12 bases match TRBD2. The TCR sequence derives from an elderly man in good health. CDR3 sequence reads: CASSNPSGRVWSNEQFF. For the CDR3, the DNA is TGTGCCAGCAGCAACCCTAGCGGGAGGGTTTGGAGTAATGAGCAGTTCTTC.